These 19 T cell receptor beta chains came from one sample sequenced in a study of blood T cell repertoires in COVID-19. Clones were sequenced by immunoSEQ multiplex PCR, and TCRdb holds only the in-frame ones, with some missing. The repertoire holds 170,000 or so clones, with around 83% as singletons. The sample consisted of PBMCs or T cells enriched from blood (not recorded which). The receptors were sampled from a man aged 35-49 years who had recovered from COVID-19.

The gene calls are TRBV6-5 and TRBJ1-2; D is possibly TRBD1 (6 bases). The germline gives CDR1 MNHEY, CDR2 SVGAGI. V shed 5 bases and J shed 4 bases, with 17 bases lying between them. The CDR3 extends over 15 amino acids. The CDR3 DNA is TGTGCCAGCAGTACTGAACTGACAGGCTTCTATGGCTACACCTTC. The encoded protein is CASSTELTGFYGYTF.

With respect to this clone: Additional DNA sequences in this sample encode the identical CDR3. The chain links TRBV28 to TRBJ2-7; D is unclear. The CDR3 runs 12 residues. V lost 5 bases, J lost 3 bases, and 8 bases lay in between. CDR1 is MDHEN and CDR2 is SYDVKM in the germline V gene. The DNA for the CDR3 is TGTGCCAGCAGTCTCCTTAGCTACGAGCAGTACTTC. Protein sequence: CASSLLSYEQYF.

The CDR3, as DNA: TGTGCCTGGAGTTACGCGGGACTTTTGAACACTGAAGCTTTCTTT. Its protein is CAWSYAGLLNTEAFF. V is TRBV30 and J is TRBJ1-1; TRBD1 might be the D (5 bases). The CDR3 is 15 residues long. Trimming removed 2 bases at V and 0 bases at J, with 13 bases between. CDR1 and CDR2 from the germline V gene are GTSNPN and SVGIG (reference sequence).

The genes are TRBV9 and TRBJ1-1; a weak D match, TRBD1 (6 bases). The CDR3 length is 19 residues. Trimming cost V 4 bases and J 4 bases, with 29 bases left between them. Germline V gene sequence: CDR1 SGDLS, CDR2 YYNGEE. The CDR3 DNA reads TGTGCCAGCAGCTCGCGAAAAAACGGGGGGGCCGATGAAGGCACTGAAGCTTTCTTT. As protein: CASSSRKNGGADEGTEAFF.

The V and J genes are TRBV19 and TRBJ1-4; TRBD1 matches 7 bases. The CDR3 spans 14 residues. Trimming cost V 3 bases and J 5 bases; bases outside gene matches: 3. Germline V gives CDR1 LNHDA, CDR2 SQIVND (reference sequence). The CDR3 DNA reads as TGTGCCAGTAGTATGGGACAGACAAATGAAAAACTGTTTTTT. Protein product: CASSMGQTNEKLFF.

The chain employs TRBV27 and TRBJ2-7; 7 nucleotides agree with TRBD2. The V gene end was trimmed by 6 bases and the J gene end by 4 bases; junction bases not matched to a gene: 0. This CDR3 has 11 residues. Germline assignment: CDR1 MNHEY and CDR2 SMNVEV (reference sequence). CDR3 region: CASRGGYEQYF. CDR3 in DNA: TGTGCCAGCAGGGGAGGGTACGAGCAGTACTTC.

The rearrangement joins TRBV12-3 or TRBV12-4 to TRBJ1-1, with TRBD1 as a possible D gene (5 bases). The CDR3 has 13 amino acids. V lost 11 bases and J 2 bases, leaving 15 bases between the germline ends. DNA of the CDR3: TGTGCCGCGGACACAGGTATTAACACTGAAGCTTTCTTT. It translates to CAADTGINTEAFF.

The chain employs TRBV14 and TRBJ1-2; 7 bases align to TRBD1. With 1 base clipped from V and 4 bases from J, the junction kept 3 bases outside the gene matches. From germline, CDR1 is SGHDN and CDR2 FVKESK. The CDR3 totals 14 residues. The CDR3 bases are TGTGCCAGCAGCCAAGCCGGGACAGCCTATGGCTACACCTTC. Translated: CASSQAGTAYGYTF.

V usage is TRBV2 and J usage is TRBJ1-4; D perhaps matches TRBD1 (6 bases). Germline CDR1 and CDR2: SNHLY and FYNNEI. The CDR3 loop spans 15 amino acids. The V end lost 0 bases, the J end lost 7 bases, and 12 bases lay between the germline ends. The CDR3 DNA follows: TGTGCCAGCAGTGAAGCGAGTACAGGGACTGAAAAACTGTTTTTT. This translates into CASSEASTGTEKLFF. Full variable domain (remainder filled in from reference TRBV2 and TRBJ1-4): EPEVTQTPSHQVTQMGQEVILRCVPISNHLYFYWYRQILGQKVEFLVSFYNNEISEKSEIFDDQFSVERPDGSNFTLKIRSTKLEDSAMYFCASSEASTGTEKLFFGSGTQLSVL.

CDR3 region: CASSFLVTVQSSYNSPLHF. The CDR3 bases are TGTGCCAGCAGTTTTTTAGTGACAGTACAGAGCTCCTATAATTCACCCCTCCACTTT. The V and J genes are TRBV28 and TRBJ1-6, with D maybe TRBD1 (5 bases). Per the germline V gene, CDR1 is MDHEN and CDR2 is SYDVKM. This CDR3 is 19 amino acids long. V was pared by 3 bases and J by 0 bases, with 18 bases between.

The chain has TRBV15 and TRBJ2-7, with 8 bases lining up with TRBD1. Trimming cost V 4 bases and J 12 bases; bases outside gene matches: 11. From germline, CDR1 is LNHNV and CDR2 YYDKDF (reference sequence). The CDR3 sequence is 13 residues long. The CDR3 reads CATSTGDRRPAYF. CDR3 bases: TGTGCCACCAGCACCGGGGACAGGCGACCCGCGTACTTC.

The gene calls are TRBV5-4 and TRBJ1-6; TRBD1 matches 9 bases. Per the germline V gene, CDR1 is SGHNT and CDR2 is YYREEE (reference sequence). This CDR3 is 16 amino acids long. V trimming: 4 bases; J trimming: 9 bases; junction bases outside the gene matches: 11. The CDR3 reads CASSSLDRGGGSPLHF. CDR3 DNA: TGTGCCAGCAGCAGCCTGGACAGGGGAGGAGGTTCACCCCTCCACTTT.

This sequence joins TRBV28 and TRBJ1-2; weak D call: TRBD1 (6 bases). The V gene's germline CDR1 is MDHEN and CDR2 SYDVKM. The CDR3 is 13 amino acids. V lost 4 bases and J lost 8, with 14 bases in between. The CDR3 nucleotides are TGTGCCAGCAGTTCAACAGGGTACCGGGGCTACACCTTC. Its protein product is CASSSTGYRGYTF.

This clone was observed once. The J gene is TRBJ1-1, the V gene TRBV1; the table's TRBD1 call for D was not verified on the DNA. TRBV1 is recorded as a pseudogene. The length of the CDR3 is 16 residues. The CDR3 loop is CTSSPGAPVMNTEAFF. CDR3 DNA sequence: TGCACCAGCAGCCCAGGGGCGCCGGTAATGAACACTGAAGCTTTCTTT.

The chain is built from TRBV19 and TRBJ2-7; a weak D match, TRBD1 (7 bases). Germline V lookup: CDR1 LNHDA, CDR2 SQIVND (reference sequence). The CDR3 contains 15 residues. The V end was cut by 4 bases, the J end by 2 bases, with 15 bases between. The CDR3 region is CASSTQGGYPYEQYF. The CDR3 DNA is TGTGCCAGTAGTACGCAGGGGGGATACCCCTACGAGCAGTACTTC.

The rearrangement joins TRBV29-1 to TRBJ1-1; the match to TRBD1 covers 8 bases. Germline values: CDR1 SQVTM, CDR2 ANQGSEA. V shed 2 bases, J shed 1 base, and the junction held 9 bases outside the gene matches. This CDR3 has 16 residues. The CDR3 region has the DNA TGCAGCGTTGAAACCCCCACAGGGGGACGGAACACTGAAGCTTTCTTT. Residues: CSVETPTGGRNTEAFF.

CDR3 sequence: CASSPRGRTGGNQPQHF. The CDR3 DNA follows: TGTGCCAGCTCACCACGGGGGAGGACAGGAGGCAATCAGCCCCAGCATTTT. This chain joins TRBV18 and TRBJ1-5; TRBD1 matches 7 bases. There are 17 residues in the CDR3. Germline-derived CDR1 and CDR2 are KGHSH and LQKENI. V shed 1 base, J shed 2 bases, and the junction held 8 bases outside the gene matches. Looking up the rest from reference TRBV18 and TRBJ1-5 gives the full variable domain: NAGVMQNPRHLVRRRGQEARLRCSPMKGHSHVYWYRQLPEEGLKFMVYLQKENIIDESGMPKERFSAEFPKEGPSILRIQQVVRGDSAAYFCASSPRGRTGGNQPQHFGDGTRLSIL.

V gene TRBV3-1 (or the pseudogene TRBV3-2) combines with J gene TRBJ2-3; TRBD2 matches 8 bases. The J segment lost 6 bases and the V segment lost 4 bases, leaving 18 bases of the junction unmatched. Germline assignment: CDR1 LGHDT and CDR2 YNNKEL (reference sequence). CDR3 length: 18 amino acids. The CDR3 loop reads CASSPRIQLAALMDTQYF. The CDR3, as DNA: TGTGCCAGCAGCCCAAGAATACAACTAGCGGCGTTGATGGATACGCAGTATTTT.

This clone was detected once. The chain couples TRBV19 to TRBJ1-2; D perhaps matches TRBD1 (5 bases). V lost 5 bases and J lost 7, with 14 bases in between. The CDR3 totals 13 residues. Germline-derived CDR1 and CDR2 are LNHDA and SQIVND (reference sequence). The CDR3 loop reads CASSLQDGGGYTF. CDR3 bases: TGTGCCAGTAGTCTACAGGACGGTGGTGGCTACACCTTC.